Listed below are T cell receptor beta chains from one sample, sequenced in a study of blood T cell repertoires in COVID-19. Sequencing used immunoSEQ multiplex PCR; TCRdb keeps in-frame clones, though not all of them. The sample includes approximately 43,000 clones, 81% of them seen just once. The sequenced sample consisted of peripheral blood. Receptors were obtained from a man aged 40-49 years with active or convalescent COVID-19. CDR3s include the opening cysteine and the closing phenylalanine or tryptophan. Each record gives: clone size, J gene, D gene, V gene, CDR3 DNA, CDR3 protein. A D gene is named only where the DNA matches it firmly. Size tells how often a clone was seen (once, few, many) or the class of an expanded clone, and some rows leave it out.

clone_size: NA; j_call: TRBJ1-1; d_call: NA; v_call: TRBV9; cdr3_nt: TGTGCCAGCAGCGTAGCGGACGGGGGGTACACTGAAGCTTTCTTT; cdr3_aa: CASSVADGGYTEAFF
clone_size: few; j_call: TRBJ2-1; d_call: TRBD2; v_call: TRBV7-3; cdr3_nt: TGTGCCAGCAGCTTACTAGCGGGAAAAGATGAGCAGTTCTTC; cdr3_aa: CASSLLAGKDEQFF
clone_size: few; j_call: TRBJ2-7; d_call: TRBD1; v_call: TRBV11-2; cdr3_nt: TGTGCCAGCAGTCCGGACAGGGGATTCCACGAGCAGTACTTC; cdr3_aa: CASSPDRGFHEQYF
clone_size: NA; j_call: TRBJ1-2; d_call: TRBD1; v_call: TRBV30; cdr3_nt: TGTGCCTGGAGTTCACAGGGGGGTAACTATGGCTACACCTTC; cdr3_aa: CAWSSQGGNYGYTF
clone_size: NA; j_call: TRBJ1-2; d_call: NA; v_call: TRBV13; cdr3_nt: TGTGCCAGCAGCTTAGGACAGGACCTCCGCTATGGCTACACCTTC; cdr3_aa: CASSLGQDLRYGYTF
clone_size: NA; j_call: TRBJ1-1; d_call: TRBD1; v_call: TRBV7-2; cdr3_nt: TGTGCCAGCAGCTGGGACAGCTACACTGAAGCTTTCTTT; cdr3_aa: CASSWDSYTEAFF
clone_size: NA; j_call: TRBJ1-1; d_call: NA; v_call: TRBV10-3; cdr3_nt: TGTGCCATCAGTGTTTCGGGACAGAACACTGAAGCTTTCTTT; cdr3_aa: CAISVSGQNTEAFF
clone_size: NA; j_call: TRBJ1-5; d_call: NA; v_call: TRBV6-1; cdr3_nt: TGTGCCAGCAGTGAGATTGGGGGCATCAATCAGCCCCAGCATTTT; cdr3_aa: CASSEIGGINQPQHF
clone_size: NA; j_call: TRBJ2-2; d_call: TRBD1; v_call: TRBV12-3/TRBV12-4; cdr3_nt: TGTGCCAGCAGTATCCGGACAGGCAGAGAGCTGTTTTTT; cdr3_aa: CASSIRTGRELFF
clone_size: NA; j_call: TRBJ2-5; d_call: TRBD1; v_call: TRBV7-3; cdr3_nt: TGTGCCAGCAGCTTAGCCCCCAGGGGGCTGCAAGAGACCCAGTACTTC; cdr3_aa: CASSLAPRGLQETQYF
clone_size: NA; j_call: TRBJ1-4; d_call: TRBD1; v_call: TRBV5-1; cdr3_nt: TGCGCCAGCAGCCGAGGACAGGTTAATGAAAAACTGTTTTTT; cdr3_aa: CASSRGQVNEKLFF
clone_size: NA; j_call: TRBJ1-2; d_call: NA; v_call: TRBV6-5; cdr3_nt: TGTGCCAGCAGTTTGGTCCAGGGGAACTATGGCTACACCTTC; cdr3_aa: CASSLVQGNYGYTF
clone_size: NA; j_call: TRBJ1-3; d_call: NA; v_call: TRBV10-1; cdr3_nt: TGCGCCAGCAGTGGCGGGGGCTCTGGAAACACCATATATTTT; cdr3_aa: CASSGGGSGNTIYF
clone_size: few; j_call: TRBJ1-2; d_call: TRBD1; v_call: TRBV4-2; cdr3_nt: TGTGCCAGCAGCCAGGGCGACAGGGACGGCTACACCTTC; cdr3_aa: CASSQGDRDGYTF
clone_size: NA; j_call: TRBJ1-2; d_call: NA; v_call: TRBV11-2; cdr3_nt: TGTGCCAGCAGCGCCGTGAGGAACTATGGCTACACCTTC; cdr3_aa: CASSAVRNYGYTF
clone_size: NA; j_call: TRBJ1-2; d_call: NA; v_call: TRBV19; cdr3_nt: TGTGCCAGTAGTATCCAGGCAGGCAACTATGGCTACACCTTC; cdr3_aa: CASSIQAGNYGYTF
clone_size: NA; j_call: TRBJ2-7; d_call: NA; v_call: TRBV5-1; cdr3_nt: TGCGCCAGCAGCCAAGGGGGGGAAGTCCACGAGCAGTACTTC; cdr3_aa: CASSQGGEVHEQYF
clone_size: NA; j_call: TRBJ1-2; d_call: NA; v_call: TRBV7-9; cdr3_nt: TGTGCCAGCAGCCTCTCCCTGGACATCATTGGAGGCTACACCTTC; cdr3_aa: CASSLSLDIIGGYTF
clone_size: few; j_call: TRBJ1-3; d_call: NA; v_call: TRBV10-3; cdr3_nt: TGTGCCATCAGTGAGCCGACAGGTTCAGGAAACACCATATATTTT; cdr3_aa: CAISEPTGSGNTIYF
clone_size: NA; j_call: TRBJ2-7; d_call: NA; v_call: TRBV19; cdr3_nt: TGTGCCAGTAGTATACAGGGGAGTGGGTCCTACGAGCAGTACTTC; cdr3_aa: CASSIQGSGSYEQYF
clone_size: once; j_call: TRBJ2-7; d_call: TRBD1; v_call: TRBV11-3; cdr3_nt: TGTGCCAGCAGCTCCTTATGGACAGGGCCTTACGAGCAGTACTTC; cdr3_aa: CASSSLWTGPYEQYF
clone_size: few; j_call: TRBJ2-7; d_call: NA; v_call: TRBV2; cdr3_nt: TGTGCCAGCGGGGCGTTGGGCAGCTACGAGCAGTACTTC; cdr3_aa: CASGALGSYEQYF
clone_size: NA; j_call: TRBJ1-6; d_call: TRBD1; v_call: TRBV4-3; cdr3_nt: TGCGCCAGCAGCGAAAGGACAGGGGCTAGCTCCTATAATTCACCCCTCCACTTT; cdr3_aa: CASSERTGASSYNSPLHF
clone_size: NA; j_call: TRBJ1-5; d_call: NA; v_call: TRBV6-5; cdr3_nt: TGTGCCAGCAAAGGACAGTCCTATAGCAATCAGCCCCAGCATTTT; cdr3_aa: CASKGQSYSNQPQHF
clone_size: many; j_call: TRBJ1-2; d_call: NA; v_call: TRBV6-6; cdr3_nt: TGTGCCAGCAGTTACATATATGGCTACACCTTC; cdr3_aa: CASSYIYGYTF
clone_size: NA; j_call: TRBJ1-6; d_call: NA; v_call: TRBV21-1; cdr3_nt: NA; cdr3_aa: CASSKVGTGSPPLHF
clone_size: NA; j_call: TRBJ1-1; d_call: NA; v_call: TRBV25-1; cdr3_nt: TGTGCCAGCAGTGAACGGGGGGACACTGAAGCTTTCTTT; cdr3_aa: CASSERGDTEAFF
clone_size: NA; j_call: TRBJ2-7; d_call: NA; v_call: TRBV30; cdr3_nt: TGTGCCTGGAGCTTAGCGGCCTACGAGCAGTACTTC; cdr3_aa: CAWSLAAYEQYF
clone_size: NA; j_call: TRBJ2-7; d_call: TRBD2; v_call: TRBV7-2; cdr3_nt: TGTGCCAGCAGCTTTGTAGCGGGAGTAGTTAACGAGCAGTACTTC; cdr3_aa: CASSFVAGVVNEQYF
clone_size: NA; j_call: TRBJ2-5; d_call: TRBD1; v_call: TRBV9; cdr3_nt: TGTGCCAGCAGCGCCCAGACAGGGCCCCAAGAGACCCAGTACTTC; cdr3_aa: CASSAQTGPQETQYF
clone_size: NA; j_call: TRBJ1-2; d_call: NA; v_call: TRBV28; cdr3_nt: TGTGCCAGCATCTCTGGGGGGGTGGGAATCCCCCGATATGGCTACACCTTC; cdr3_aa: CASISGGVGIPRYGYTF
clone_size: NA; j_call: TRBJ2-7; d_call: NA; v_call: TRBV12-5; cdr3_nt: TGTGCTAGTGGTTTGATACAGGGAGACGAGCAGTACTTC; cdr3_aa: CASGLIQGDEQYF
clone_size: NA; j_call: TRBJ2-1; d_call: NA; v_call: TRBV4-1; cdr3_nt: TGCGCCAGCAGCCAAGGGGACTTCAGGGGGTCCAATGAGCAGTTCTTC; cdr3_aa: CASSQGDFRGSNEQFF
clone_size: NA; j_call: TRBJ2-2; d_call: NA; v_call: TRBV3-1/TRBV3-2; cdr3_nt: TGTGCCAGCAGCCCGATAGACAGCTGGAACACCGGGGAGCTGTTTTTT; cdr3_aa: CASSPIDSWNTGELFF
clone_size: NA; j_call: TRBJ1-4; d_call: NA; v_call: TRBV10-3; cdr3_nt: TGTGCCATCAGTGAGTCTATCAACCCCAGGGGCGAAAAACTGTTTTTT; cdr3_aa: CAISESINPRGEKLFF
clone_size: NA; j_call: TRBJ1-2; d_call: NA; v_call: TRBV30; cdr3_nt: TGTGCCTGGGCATTAGGAGGGATCGATGGCTACACCTTC; cdr3_aa: CAWALGGIDGYTF
clone_size: NA; j_call: TRBJ1-2; d_call: NA; v_call: TRBV7-8; cdr3_nt: TGTGCCAGCAGCTTAACTCCGAGGGTAATTGGGGATGGCTACACCTTC; cdr3_aa: CASSLTPRVIGDGYTF
clone_size: NA; j_call: TRBJ1-2; d_call: TRBD1; v_call: TRBV18; cdr3_nt: TGTGCCAGCTCTCCCTCCGGGGGACAGGCATTCGGCTACACCTTC; cdr3_aa: CASSPSGGQAFGYTF
clone_size: NA; j_call: TRBJ2-3; d_call: NA; v_call: TRBV4-1; cdr3_nt: TGCGCCAGCAGCCAAGGCGGCGGGCTTAGCACAGATACGCAGTATTTT; cdr3_aa: CASSQGGGLSTDTQYF
clone_size: once; j_call: TRBJ2-7; d_call: NA; v_call: TRBV6-1; cdr3_nt: TGTGCCAGCAGTGAAGCGCGGCAGGGTATTTACGAGCAGTACTTC; cdr3_aa: CASSEARQGIYEQYF
clone_size: NA; j_call: TRBJ1-1; d_call: NA; v_call: TRBV3-1/TRBV3-2; cdr3_nt: TGTGCCAGCAGCCAAGAAGCTCGGACAACAGCTTTCTTT; cdr3_aa: CASSQEARTTAFF
clone_size: NA; j_call: TRBJ2-7; d_call: TRBD2; v_call: TRBV5-1; cdr3_nt: TGCGCCAGCAGCCGGGGGGGCGAGCAGTACTTC; cdr3_aa: CASSRGGEQYF